This T cell receptor (beta chain) was identified during a study of shared clonotypes between healthy human individuals. Concerning this clone itself: Its antigen remains unidentified.

Assay used: immunoSEQ multiplex PCR; TCRdb lists only in-frame clones, some missing. The sample shows some 2,500,000 clones, 80% to 95% of them seen only once. Study findings and constraints: Of the naive CD4 clonotypes, around 4.7% were shared across four donors.

The study separated CD4+ cells into CD45RA+ naive and CD45RA-negative memory subsets. This CDR3 is 16 amino acids long. The V gene's germline CDR1 is MGHRA and CDR2 YSYEKL. V lost 0 bases, J lost 4 bases, and 7 bases stayed unmatched. The sample comprised naive CD4+ T cells from PBMCs. The subset here: CD45RA+ positively selected. The V gene is TRBV4-1, the J gene TRBJ1-2; 8 nucleotides match TRBD1. This receptor was identified in a man between 18 and 29 years old in good health. Some clones in this sample may be carry-over from other donors' samples. DNA of the CDR3: TGCGCCAGCAGCCAAGATCGACAGGGGCGAGGCTATGGCTACACCTTC. Its protein product is CASSQDRQGRGYGYTF.